This TCR beta chain was retrieved from a study of cytomegalovirus exposure and HLA in healthy donors. The study, taken as a whole, reports: A later analysis appeared to link common viral pathogens to several of the most significant clusters. Sequencing depth roughly uniform across donors was assumed in presence/absence analyses. Across HLA loci, a later analysis found differing TCR association rates, with DRB1 most and HLA-C fewest. A few V segments could not be told apart, such as TRBV6-2 and TRBV6-3, and were left out.

A remark on this clone: What it binds is unknown.

Primers: 60 Vbeta forward and 13 Jbeta reverse. Generated by immunoSEQ multiplex PCR, the TCRdb table keeps only in-frame clones and is missing some. The sample has 85,000 to 100,000 clones; around four fifths are singletons. V lost 7 bases to trimming and J lost 0 bases, with 10 bases between them. There are 14 residues in the CDR3. Germline CDR1 reads MDHEN; CDR2 reads SYDVKM. The source of this sequence is a man between 50 and 59 years old in good health and CMV-seropositive. Sequencing was carried out using PBMCs. The chain combines TRBV28 with TRBJ1-3, with D tentatively TRBD1 (6 bases). For the CDR3, the DNA is TGTGCCAGCACGAGGACAGTCTCTGGAAACACCATATATTTT. This translates into CASTRTVSGNTIYF.